This T cell receptor (beta chain) originates from a study of blood T cell repertoires in COVID-19. The CDR3 is 13 residues long. Per germline, CDR1 SEHNR and CDR2 FQNEAQ (reference sequence). V was pared by 7 bases and J by 3 bases, with 5 bases of the junction left unmatched. This clone was recorded once. Profiled with immunoSEQ multiplex PCR; TCRdb holds only in-frame clones, not every one. The sample shows roughly 340,000 clones, 87% of them seen only once. The sequencing input was PBMCs or T cells enriched from blood (not recorded which). The TCR comes from a man aged 35 to 55 in a cohort exposed to, infected with or recovered from COVID-19 (not recorded which). This chain joins TRBV7-9 and TRBJ2-7; 8 bases match TRBD2. The CDR3 DNA reads as TGTGCCAGCACCCCGACTAGCGTCTACGAGCAGTACTTC. It is translated as CASTPTSVYEQYF.